This TCR beta chain was sequenced for a study of shared clonotypes between healthy human individuals. The CDR3 is 12 amino acids. Germline-derived CDR1 and CDR2 are SGHNT and YYREEE (reference sequence). Trimming shortened V by 7 bases and J by 2 bases, and 7 bases separated the two germline ends. Cells designated naive CD8 were CD45RO-negative and were positively selected for CCR7, with terminally differentiated effector memory CD45RA+ cells excluded. In the case of this clone: Its antigen is unknown.

Method: immunoSEQ multiplex PCR; TCRdb's copy keeps in-frame clones and lacks some. The profile covers approximately 2,200,000 clones, with just over 90% appearing a single time and 1.5% to 2% taken by the ten largest. General study results and limits: Four donors shared approximately 5% of their naive CD4 clonotypes.

The chain joins TRBV5-4 to TRBJ2-1; tentatively, D is TRBD2 (5 bases). This receptor was identified in a man aged 18 to 29 in good health. Some clones in this sample may be carry-over from other donors' samples. Sequenced: naive CD8+ T cells from PBMCs. The CDR3 loop reads CASPAAYNEQFF. CDR3 nucleotide sequence: TGTGCCAGCCCAGCGGCCTACAATGAGCAGTTCTTC.